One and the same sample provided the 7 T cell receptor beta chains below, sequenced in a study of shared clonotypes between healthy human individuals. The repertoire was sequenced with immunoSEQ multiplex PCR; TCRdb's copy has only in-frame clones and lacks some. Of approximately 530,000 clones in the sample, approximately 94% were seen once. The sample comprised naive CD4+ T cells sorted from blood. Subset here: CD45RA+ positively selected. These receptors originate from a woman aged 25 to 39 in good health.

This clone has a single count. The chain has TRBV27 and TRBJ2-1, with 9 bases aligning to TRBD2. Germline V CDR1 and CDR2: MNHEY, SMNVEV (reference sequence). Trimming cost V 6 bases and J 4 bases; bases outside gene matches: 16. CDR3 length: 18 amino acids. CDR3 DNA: TGTGCCAGCAGCGCTCCGGGACTAGCAGCCGGGTTATACAATGAGCAGTTCTTC. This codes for CASSAPGLAAGLYNEQFF.

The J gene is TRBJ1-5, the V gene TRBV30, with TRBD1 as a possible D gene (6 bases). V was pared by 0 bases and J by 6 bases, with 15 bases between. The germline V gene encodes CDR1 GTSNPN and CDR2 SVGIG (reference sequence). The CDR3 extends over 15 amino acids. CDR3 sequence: CAWSVLGGLGQPQHF. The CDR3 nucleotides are TGTGCCTGGAGTGTACTTGGGGGGCTAGGTCAGCCCCAGCATTTT.

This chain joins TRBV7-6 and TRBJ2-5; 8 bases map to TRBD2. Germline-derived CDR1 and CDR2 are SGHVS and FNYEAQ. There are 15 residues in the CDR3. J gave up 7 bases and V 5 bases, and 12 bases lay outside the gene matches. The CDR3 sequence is CASSATSGPQRTQYF. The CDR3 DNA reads TGTGCCAGCAGCGCCACTAGCGGACCCCAACGGACCCAGTACTTC.

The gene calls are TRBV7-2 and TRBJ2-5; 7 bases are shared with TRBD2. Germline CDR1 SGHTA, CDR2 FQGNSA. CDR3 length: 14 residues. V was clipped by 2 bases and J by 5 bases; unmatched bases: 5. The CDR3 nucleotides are TGTGCCAGCAGCTTATGGGAGGGCCAGGAGACCCAGTACTTC. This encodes CASSLWEGQETQYF.

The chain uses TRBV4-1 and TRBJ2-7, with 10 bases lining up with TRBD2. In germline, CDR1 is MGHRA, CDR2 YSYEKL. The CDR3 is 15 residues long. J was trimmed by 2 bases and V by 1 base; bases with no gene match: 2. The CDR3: CASSQALAGTYEQYF. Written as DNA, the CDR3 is TGCGCCAGCAGCCAAGCACTAGCGGGGACCTACGAGCAGTACTTC.

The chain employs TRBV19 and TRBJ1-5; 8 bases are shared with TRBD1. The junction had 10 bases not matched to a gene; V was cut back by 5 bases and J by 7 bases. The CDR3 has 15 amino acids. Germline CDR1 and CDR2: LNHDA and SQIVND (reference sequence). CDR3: CASSLLDRGGQPQHF. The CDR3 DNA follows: TGTGCCAGTAGTCTCTTAGACAGGGGTGGCCAGCCCCAGCATTTT.

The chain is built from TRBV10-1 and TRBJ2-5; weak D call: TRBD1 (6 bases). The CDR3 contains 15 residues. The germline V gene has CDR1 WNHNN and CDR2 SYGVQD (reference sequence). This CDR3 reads CGIFQGTLYQETQYF. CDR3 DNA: TGCGGCATTTTTCAGGGGACACTGTACCAAGAGACCCAGTACTTC.